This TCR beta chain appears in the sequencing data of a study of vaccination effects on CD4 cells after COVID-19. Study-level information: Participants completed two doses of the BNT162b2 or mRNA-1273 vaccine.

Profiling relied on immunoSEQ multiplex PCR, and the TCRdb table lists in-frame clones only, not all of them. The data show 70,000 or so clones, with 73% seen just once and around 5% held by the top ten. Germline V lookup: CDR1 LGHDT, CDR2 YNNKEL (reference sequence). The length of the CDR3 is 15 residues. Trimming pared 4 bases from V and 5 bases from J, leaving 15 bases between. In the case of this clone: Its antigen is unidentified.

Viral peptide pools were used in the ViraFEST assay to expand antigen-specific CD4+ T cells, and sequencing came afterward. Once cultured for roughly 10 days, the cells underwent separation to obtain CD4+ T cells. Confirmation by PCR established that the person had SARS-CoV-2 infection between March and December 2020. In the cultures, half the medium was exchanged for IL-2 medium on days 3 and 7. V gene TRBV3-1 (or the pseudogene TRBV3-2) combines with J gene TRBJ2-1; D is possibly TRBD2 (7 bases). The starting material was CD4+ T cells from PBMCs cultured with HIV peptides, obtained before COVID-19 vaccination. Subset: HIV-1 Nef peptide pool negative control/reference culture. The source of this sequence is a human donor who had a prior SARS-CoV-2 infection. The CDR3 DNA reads TGTGCCAGCAGCCTCCCACGGGGGGCTAACAATGAGCAGTTCTTC. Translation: CASSLPRGANNEQFF.